This passage covers 26 T cell receptor beta chains from one sample sequenced in a study of shared clonotypes between healthy human individuals. Here immunoSEQ multiplex PCR was the method, and the copy in TCRdb shows in-frame clones only, minus some. This table has 950,000 to 1,200,000 clones, 77% appearing once. Sample: memory CD4+ T cells from PBMCs. Noted subset: CD45RA-negative fraction. These receptors all stem from a man between 18 and 29 years old in good health. Some clones in this sample may be carry-over from other donors' samples.

The J gene is TRBJ1-5, the V gene TRBV28; D remains unclear. Trimming removed 6 bases at V and 1 base at J, with 10 bases between. The V gene's germline CDR1 is MDHEN and CDR2 SYDVKM. The CDR3 covers 14 residues. CDR3 amino acids: CASSPGWSNQPQHF. As DNA, the CDR3 is TGTGCCAGCAGCCCCGGGTGGAGCAATCAGCCCCAGCATTTT.

The chain employs TRBV19 and TRBJ1-1, with 7 bases that match TRBD1. CDR1 is LNHDA and CDR2 is SQIVND in the germline V gene (reference sequence). The CDR3 covers 13 residues. V was pared by 6 bases and J by 4 bases, with 5 bases of the junction left unmatched. CDR3: CASSQQGSTEAFF. CDR3 DNA sequence: TGTGCCAGTAGCCAACAGGGGAGCACTGAAGCTTTCTTT. Complete variable domain (other parts from reference TRBV19 and TRBJ1-1): DGGITQSPKYLFRKEGQNVTLSCEQNLNHDAMYWYRQDPGQGLRLIYYSQIVNDFQKGDIAEGYSVSREKKESFPLTVTSAQKNPTAFYLCASSQQGSTEAFFGQGTRLTVV.

The CDR3 sequence is CASSAGTANNYGYTF. CDR3 nucleotides: TGTGCCAGCAGCGCCGGGACAGCTAATAACTATGGCTACACCTTC. The chain combines TRBV6-1 with TRBJ1-2, with 7 bases identical to TRBD1. Trimming took 6 bases from V and 1 from J; bases not matched to a gene: 8. Looked up from germline, CDR1 is MNHNS and CDR2 is SASEGT. The CDR3 consists of 15 residues.

J is TRBJ1-5 and V is TRBV2; D is unresolved. The ends were cut back, 3 bases at V and 6 bases at J, with 12 bases in the middle. The V gene's germline CDR1 is SNHLY and CDR2 FYNNEI. The CDR3 is made up of 14 amino acids. CDR3 amino acids: CASSDYTAVQPQHF. CDR3 coding DNA: TGTGCCAGCAGTGATTATACGGCCGTTCAGCCCCAGCATTTT.

This clone was recorded once. This chain connects TRBV6-1 to TRBJ1-5; 7 positions match TRBD1. The V and J ends lost 7 bases and 3 bases, in that order; junction bases with no gene match: 9. CDR1 MNHNS and CDR2 SASEGT come from the germline V gene. This CDR3 is built from 15 residues. Written as DNA, the CDR3 is TGTGCCAGCACCAGGAACAGGGGTAACAATCAGCCCCAGCATTTT. Translated, it gives CASTRNRGNNQPQHF.

The chain combines TRBV29-1 with TRBJ2-1; D call uncertain. Germline loops: CDR1 SQVTM, CDR2 ANQGSEA. The length of the CDR3 is 13 residues. V was cut by 5 bases and J by 2 bases, with 10 bases left in between. The CDR3 DNA reads as TGCAGCGTTTTGACCGGGCCCTACAATGAGCAGTTCTTC. As protein: CSVLTGPYNEQFF.

There are many counts of this clone. The chain is built from TRBV5-1 and TRBJ1-2, with unresolved D. This CDR3 is 13 amino acids long. Per the germline V gene, CDR1 is SGHRS and CDR2 is YFSETQ. Trimming removed 0 bases at V and 8 bases at J, with 11 bases between. DNA for the CDR3: TGCGCCAGCAGCTTGGAAGGGATGGGCGGCTACACCTTC. Protein: CASSLEGMGGYTF.

The chain uses TRBV6-4 and TRBJ1-4, with D tentatively TRBD1 (6 bases). This CDR3 is built from 17 residues. Trimming took 7 bases from V and 3 from J, leaving 21 bases between them. Germline assignment: CDR1 MRHNA and CDR2 SNTAGT. CDR3 nucleotide sequence: TGTGCCAGCACTGAAAGGGGGGGAGGCATTCCTAATGAAAAACTGTTTTTT. This encodes CASTERGGGIPNEKLFF.

V gene TRBV15 combines with J gene TRBJ1-2; D may be TRBD1 (5 bases). There are 14 residues in the CDR3. In germline, CDR1 is LNHNV, CDR2 YYDKDF (reference sequence). V was clipped by 5 bases and J by 8 bases, with 18 bases between them. CDR3 in DNA: TGTGCCACCAGCCGCAGGGAGACTGCCCGGGGCTACACCTTC. Its protein product is CATSRRETARGYTF.

The chain recombines TRBV6-5 with TRBJ1-2; 10 positions agree with TRBD1. CDR1 MNHEY and CDR2 SVGAGI come from the germline V gene. Germline trimming cut 6 bases from V and 4 bases from J; bases unmatched to any gene: 8. CDR3 size: 15 residues. DNA for the CDR3: TGTGCCAGCAGGACAGCCGGGACAGGGGTCTATGGCTACACCTTC. Protein product: CASRTAGTGVYGYTF.

The chain combines TRBV5-6 with TRBJ2-7, with 8 bases identical to TRBD1. The trim removed 6 bases at V and 0 bases at J, leaving 8 bases unmatched. The CDR3 length is 15 residues. Germline values: CDR1 SGHDT, CDR2 YYEEEE. DNA of the CDR3: TGTGCCAGCACCACACCCCAGGGGGCCTCCTACGAGCAGTACTTC. As protein: CASTTPQGASYEQYF. Variable domain in full (rest from reference TRBV5-6 and TRBJ2-7): DAGVTQSPTHLIKTRGQQVTLRCSPKSGHDTVSWYQQALGQGPQFIFQYYEEEERQRGNFPDRFSGHQFPNYSSELNVNALLLGDSALYLCASTTPQGASYEQYFGPGTRLTVT.

The chain couples TRBV11-2 to TRBJ2-1; D not resolved. V dropped 7 bases and J dropped 6 bases, with 10 bases sitting between them. The CDR3 has 12 amino acids. CDR1 is SGHAT, CDR2 FQNNGV, per germline. DNA of the CDR3: TGTGCCAGCACTGGGGTACGCAATGAGCAGTTCTTC. As protein: CASTGVRNEQFF.

DNA for the CDR3: TGTGCCAGCAGTCAGAGGACAGGGGGCGGGTCCTATGGCTACACCTTC. This codes for CASSQRTGGGSYGYTF. The chain uses TRBV11-2 and TRBJ1-2; 11 bases agree with TRBD1. Germline loops: CDR1 SGHAT, CDR2 FQNNGV. The CDR3 is made up of 16 amino acids. Trimming at V came to 6 bases and at J to 4 bases, leaving 10 bases not matched to a gene.

This sequence joins TRBV10-3 and TRBJ1-1, with D hard to call. The CDR3 length is 12 residues. Trimming shortened V by 11 bases and J by 6 bases, and 16 bases separated the two germline ends. The germline gives CDR1 ENHRY, CDR2 SYGVKD. This chain's CDR3 is CAARTASSEAFF. The CDR3 DNA follows: TGTGCCGCCAGGACGGCTAGCTCTGAAGCTTTCTTT.

The V call is TRBV4-3, the J call TRBJ2-3; D remains ambiguous. V was shortened by 1 base and J by 2 bases, with 13 bases between the two germline ends. This CDR3 has 16 amino acids. Germline assignment: CDR1 LGHNA and CDR2 YSLEER. The CDR3 reads CASSQGLTSSTDTQYF. The CDR3 nucleotides are TGCGCCAGCAGCCAAGGTCTGACTTCGTCCACAGATACGCAGTATTTT.

With respect to this clone: Germline is not matched at one junction end, which may reflect a read error. The rearrangement joins TRBV6-5 to TRBJ2-7, with a weak D call TRBD1 (5 bases). Germline-derived CDR1 and CDR2 are MNHEY and SVGAGI. The CDR3 contains 14 residues. DNA for the CDR3: TGTGCCAGCAGTAACTCAGGGAAATCAGGCGAGCAGTACTTC. It yields the protein CASSNSGKSGEQYF.

This rearrangement joins TRBV21-1 to TRBJ2-7; the table gives TRBD1 as D, unverified against the DNA. TRBV21-1 is marked as a pseudogene. This CDR3 is 16 amino acids long. CDR3 nucleotides: TGTGCCAGCAGCCCCCAGGGAATTTCCTCCCCCTACGAGCAGTACTTC. It is translated as CASSPQGISSPYEQYF.

This chain connects TRBV27 to TRBJ2-7, with D tentatively TRBD2 (6 bases). Trimming removed 6 bases from V and 0 bases from J, with 12 bases in between. The CDR3 spans 14 residues. Germline V lookup: CDR1 MNHEY, CDR2 SMNVEV (reference sequence). The CDR3 here is CASSPVGGSYEQYF. As DNA, the CDR3 is TGTGCCAGCAGCCCCGTCGGGGGCTCCTACGAGCAGTACTTC.

In the case of this clone: The identical CDR3 is also encoded by other nucleotide sequences in the sample. The rearrangement uses TRBV5-8 and TRBJ2-2; D unresolved. The CDR3 runs 15 residues. Trimming removed 0 bases from V and 1 base from J, with 7 bases in between. In germline, CDR1 is SGHTS, CDR2 YDEGEE. The DNA of the CDR3 is TGTGCCAGCAGCTTGGTCGGTTTGAACACCGGGGAGCTGTTTTTT. This codes for CASSLVGLNTGELFF.

The chain recombines TRBV5-1 with TRBJ2-6; no reliable D call. Germline assignment: CDR1 SGHRS and CDR2 YFSETQ. Trimming removed 1 base at V and 0 bases at J, with 11 bases between. This CDR3 contains 17 residues. The CDR3: CASSLSLMLSGANVLTF. DNA of the CDR3: TGCGCCAGCAGCTTGAGTCTCATGCTCTCTGGGGCCAACGTCCTGACTTTC.

A note on this clone: The sample contains more than one DNA sequence encoding this CDR3. V and J are TRBV7-8 and TRBJ2-7, with 8 bases identical to TRBD1. J was trimmed by 1 base and V by 5 bases; bases with no gene match: 7. Per germline, CDR1 SGHVS and CDR2 FQNEAQ. The CDR3 is 15 residues long. CDR3 sequence (DNA): TGTGCCAGCAGCCCAAGGACAGGGAGTTCCTACGAGCAGTACTTC. This encodes CASSPRTGSSYEQYF.

This clone appeared a few times. The chain joins TRBV28 to TRBJ2-7; the D gene is possibly TRBD1 (5 bases). This CDR3 is 16 amino acids long. V gave up 1 base and J gave up 0 bases, with 13 bases separating them. CDR1 and CDR2 from the germline V gene are MDHEN and SYDVKM. The CDR3 reads CASSLSVGQSSYEQYF. As DNA, the CDR3 is TGTGCCAGCAGTTTATCCGTCGGACAAAGCTCCTACGAGCAGTACTTC. The variable domain in full, completed from reference TRBV28 and TRBJ2-7, reads DVKVTQSSRYLVKRTGEKVFLECVQDMDHENMFWYRQDPGLGLRLIYFSYDVKMKEKGDIPEGYSVSREKKERFSLILESASTNQTSMYLCASSLSVGQSSYEQYFGPGTRLTVT.

This rearrangement joins TRBV6-1 to TRBJ2-3; TRBD1 matches 7 bases. Germline CDR1 MNHNS, CDR2 SASEGT. The V and J ends lost 7 bases and 10 bases, in that order; junction bases with no gene match: 5. The CDR3 contains 11 residues. CDR3 nucleotide sequence: TGTGCCAGCACAGGGGGAAGGGCGCAGTATTTT. Its translation is CASTGGRAQYF.

The chain couples TRBV28 to TRBJ1-2; TRBD1 might be the D (6 bases). Deletions cut 9 bases from V and 4 bases from J, with 15 bases between. The CDR3 extends over 13 amino acids. Per the germline V gene, CDR1 is MDHEN and CDR2 is SYDVKM. CDR3 nucleotide sequence: TGTGCCAGTGGGTCAGGGGATTCCTATGGCTACACCTTC. This translates into CASGSGDSYGYTF.

The table lists this clone with many counts. Within the sample, other DNA sequences also encode this same CDR3. The gene calls are TRBV18 and TRBJ2-3; D unclear. The CDR3 spans 13 residues. Trimming cost V 2 bases and J 4 bases, with 7 bases left between them. The germline CDR1 and CDR2 sequences are KGHSH and LQKENI. CDR3 protein: CASSPGGADTQYF. The CDR3 DNA sequence: TGTGCCAGCTCACCAGGTGGGGCAGATACGCAGTATTTT.

The CDR3 spells CASSLSPTATNEKLFF. The CDR3, as DNA: TGCGCCAGCAGCTTGTCTCCCACGGCAACTAATGAAAAACTGTTTTTT. The rearrangement links TRBV5-1 to TRBJ1-4; D unclear. CDR1 and CDR2 from the germline V gene are SGHRS and YFSETQ. The CDR3 spans 16 residues. The ends were cut back, 1 base at V and 0 bases at J, with 10 bases in the middle.